The T cell receptor beta chain described here comes from a study of cytomegalovirus exposure and HLA in healthy donors. PCR employed 60 Vbeta and 13 Jbeta primers. Profiled with immunoSEQ multiplex PCR; TCRdb holds only in-frame clones, not every one. Here the sample spans 100,000 or so clones, nearly 85% being singletons. A word on this clone: The antigen is unknown.

The V segment lost 4 bases and the J segment 6 bases; nucleotides outside the gene matches: 11. In germline, CDR1 is SGDLS, CDR2 YYNGEE. The CDR3 is made up of 15 amino acids. Study-wide results and caveats: Presence/absence analyses supposed approximately even sequencing depth among donors. Later work found most CMV-associated TCR beta chains apparently HLA-restricted. The only immune exposure information that was available was CMV serostatus.

The sequenced sample was PBMCs. This sequence originates from a man between 18 and 29 years old in good health and CMV-seronegative. This chain connects TRBV9 to TRBJ2-5; 8 bases line up with TRBD1. CDR3 sequence reads: CASSPGTGLGKTQYF. CDR3 nucleotides: TGTGCCAGCAGCCCCGGGACAGGACTTGGGAAGACCCAGTACTTC.